This entry concerns a single TCR beta chain. This CDR3 is built from 15 residues. Germline V lookup: CDR1 MDHEN, CDR2 SYDVKM. Trimming removed 6 bases from V and 10 bases from J, with 19 bases in between. These data belong to a study of T cell changes during pregnancy in multiple sclerosis. The data were produced by immunoSEQ multiplex PCR, yet TCRdb's version contains in-frame clones alone and is incomplete. The sample holds 60,000 to 90,000 clones; roughly 91% are singletons and the top ten take approximately 2.8%. The specimen was peripheral blood, collected after pregnancy. The J gene is TRBJ1-6, the V gene TRBV28; D is possibly TRBD1 (6 bases). The TCR comes from a female donor in good health, enrolled as a control in a pregnancy study. CDR3 DNA: TGTGCCAGCAGGGAACCACAGGGTGAAGGATCACCCCTCCACTTT. It translates to CASREPQGEGSPLHF.